Below, 21 T cell receptor beta chains from the same sample are listed, as sequenced in a study of metastatic and nonmetastatic thyroid tumors. TCRdb re-clonotyped the PCR reads via MiXCR. The repertoire holds some 45,000 clones, with roughly 15% as singletons. Not a single patient had been given any form of treatment at any point before undergoing thyroid surgery. Material for sequencing was blood. Receptor source: a female donor with papillary thyroid cancer or a benign thyroid nodule (not recorded which). Some clones in this sample may be carry-over from other donors' samples.

The gene calls are TRBV6-1 and TRBJ1-5; possibly TRBD1 for D (6 bases). The germline CDR1 and CDR2 sequences are MNHNS and SASEGT. The ends were cut back, 6 bases at V and 7 bases at J, with 16 bases in the middle. The CDR3 is 14 residues long. DNA of the CDR3: TGTGCCAGCAGGGGGGGCCACCTGGGGCAGCCCCAGCATTTT. Protein sequence: CASRGGHLGQPQHF.

This clone has at least ten counts. V and J are TRBV30 and TRBJ1-2, with a possible D match to TRBD1 (5 bases). Germline V lookup: CDR1 GTSNPN, CDR2 SVGIG (reference sequence). The CDR3 runs 13 residues. Trimming shortened V by 7 bases and J by 4 bases, and 16 bases separated the two germline ends. The CDR3, as DNA: TGTGCCTCGTGGGGGGGTTCTGGCTATGGCTACACCTTC. Protein sequence: CASWGGSGYGYTF.

The table lists this clone with many counts. This chain links TRBV7-6 with TRBJ2-7, with TRBD2 matching 8 bases. Unmatched junction bases numbered 4, after V lost 1 base and J lost 2 bases. From germline, CDR1 is SGHVS and CDR2 FNYEAQ. This CDR3 is built from 15 residues. The CDR3 coding sequence is TGTGCCAGCAGCTTAGGCGCGGGAGGACCCTACGAGCAGTACTTC. It specifies CASSLGAGGPYEQYF.

In its sample, this clone was seen once. The junction differs from germline at one of its ends, possibly a read error. CDR3 DNA sequence: TGCGCCAGCAGCTCTCCCGGGAGTGGCGCCGGGGATGTGTATTTT. Encoded protein: CASSSPGSGAGDVYF. V is TRBV5-1 and J is TRBJ2-2; the D gene is possibly TRBD2 (6 bases). Germline CDR1 is SGHRS and CDR2 is YFSETQ. There are 15 residues in the CDR3.

This clone was found many times. The chain joins TRBV7-2 to TRBJ1-3, with a tentative D call TRBD1 (6 bases). V shed 5 bases and J shed 4 bases, with 15 bases lying between them. Germline loops: CDR1 SGHTA, CDR2 FQGNSA. The length of the CDR3 is 15 residues. CDR3 protein: CASSPMVQGGNTIYF. The CDR3 nucleotides are TGTGCCAGCAGCCCCATGGTGCAGGGGGGAAACACCATATATTTT. Supplemented by reference TRBV7-2 and TRBJ1-3, the full variable domain reads GAGVSQSPSNKVTEKGKDVELRCDPISGHTALYWYRQSLGQGLEFLIYFQGNSAPDKSGLPSDRFSAERTGGSVSTLTIQRTQQEDSAVYLCASSPMVQGGNTIYFGEGSWLTVV.

The chain links TRBV5-1 to TRBJ2-6; D not resolved. This CDR3 has 14 residues. CDR1 SGHRS and CDR2 YFSETQ come from the germline V gene. Trimming took 1 base from V and 3 from J, leaving 5 bases between them. CDR3 residues: CASSLMFGANVLTF. CDR3 sequence (DNA): TGCGCCAGCAGCTTGATGTTTGGGGCCAACGTCCTGACTTTC.

This clone was recorded at least ten times. The rearrangement uses TRBV7-2 and TRBJ2-7; 9 nucleotides agree with TRBD2. With 0 bases clipped from V and 5 bases from J, the junction kept 5 bases outside the gene matches. There are 15 residues in the CDR3. Germline CDR1 reads SGHTA; CDR2 reads FQGNSA. The CDR3 sequence: CASSLASSGMDEQYF. The DNA of the CDR3 is TGTGCCAGCAGCTTAGCCTCTAGCGGGATGGACGAGCAGTACTTC.

This clone occurred a few times. Its ends do not fully match the called genes, so a read error is possible. Other DNA sequences from this sample encode an identical CDR3 as well. The genes are TRBV6-1 and TRBJ1-1; D gene uncertain. Germline CDR1 MNHNS, CDR2 SASEGT. This CDR3 region has 14 residues. The CDR3 is CASSVSAMNTEAFF. The CDR3 DNA reads TGCGCCAGCAGTGTTTCGGCCATGAACACTGAAGCTTTCTTT.

In its sample, this clone was seen many times. This chain joins TRBV19 and TRBJ2-5; D tentatively reads TRBD1 or TRBD2 (5 bases each). With 3 bases removed from V and 4 bases from J, the gap between germline ends came to 18 bases. The CDR3 is 16 residues long. CDR1 and CDR2 from the germline V gene are LNHDA and SQIVND (reference sequence). CDR3 sequence reads: CASSMGTSPGRETQYF. CDR3 sequence (DNA): TGTGCCAGTAGTATGGGGACCTCCCCTGGGAGAGAGACCCAGTACTTC.

This clone appeared many times. This may come from a read error, since a much larger clone is one base off. The chain has TRBV7-3 and TRBJ2-1, with 9 bases aligning to TRBD2. The germline gives CDR1 SGHTA, CDR2 FQGTGA. The CDR3 extends over 14 amino acids. With 4 bases clipped from V and 12 bases from J, the junction kept 10 bases outside the gene matches. CDR3 DNA sequence: TGTGCCAGCAGCTGGTTAGCGGGAGAGAGTGGGCAGTTCTTC. Its protein product is CASSWLAGESGQFF.

The V gene is TRBV27, the J gene TRBJ1-2, with D hard to call. The CDR3 loop spans 13 amino acids. V lost 5 bases and J 5 bases, leaving 12 bases between the germline ends. Germline CDR1 MNHEY, CDR2 SMNVEV (reference sequence). Here the CDR3 DNA reads TGTGCCAGCAGTCCACATGGATTTTATGGCTACACCTTC. Protein sequence: CASSPHGFYGYTF.

In this sample, this clone turned up many times. Other DNA sequences within the sample encode an identical CDR3. The J gene is TRBJ1-1, the V gene TRBV2, with unresolved D. Per germline, CDR1 SNHLY and CDR2 FYNNEI. Trimming took off 2 bases at V and 4 bases at J, with 8 bases between the two ends. There are 13 residues in the CDR3. The CDR3: CASSESGVTEAFF. For the CDR3, the DNA is TGTGCCAGCAGTGAATCTGGTGTCACTGAAGCTTTCTTT. The whole variable domain, filled in from reference TRBV2 and TRBJ1-1, reads EPEVTQTPSHQVTQMGQEVILRCVPISNHLYFYWYRQILGQKVEFLVSFYNNEISEKSEIFDDQFSVERPDGSNFTLKIRSTKLEDSAMYFCASSESGVTEAFFGQGTRLTVV.

This clone appeared many times. The gene calls are TRBV13 and TRBJ2-3, with 9 bases lining up with TRBD1. Germline lookup yields CDR1 PRHDT and CDR2 FYEKMQ (reference sequence). V shed 5 bases, J shed 5 bases, and the junction held 8 bases outside the gene matches. This CDR3 region has 15 residues. CDR3 coding DNA: TGTGCCAGCAGCCCTCCGGGACAGGGTAGAGATACGCAGTATTTT. This translates into CASSPPGQGRDTQYF. The variable domain in full, completed from reference TRBV13 and TRBJ2-3, reads AAGVIQSPRHLIKEKRETATLKCYPIPRHDTVYWYQQGPGQDPQFLISFYEKMQSDKGSIPDRFSAQQFSDYHSELNMSSLELGDSALYFCASSPPGQGRDTQYFGPGTRLTVL.

In its sample, this clone was seen many times. The chain employs TRBV5-5 and TRBJ2-7; 8 bases map to TRBD2. J lost 1 base, V lost 4 bases, and 10 bases had no gene match. The germline V gene has CDR1 SGHKS and CDR2 YYEKEE (reference sequence). The CDR3 is 16 amino acids. For the CDR3, the DNA is TGTGCCAGCAGCACTTACGAGGGCGGGGGGTCCTACGAGCAGTACTTC. Translated, it gives CASSTYEGGGSYEQYF.

Comments on this clone: One end of the junction is discordant with germline, which a read error may explain. This rearrangement joins TRBV10-1 to TRBJ2-7; D unclear. Per germline, CDR1 WNHNN and CDR2 SYGVQD (reference sequence). There are 16 residues in the CDR3. CDR3 region: CASSRGVAEFSYERYF. Written as DNA, the CDR3 is TGCGCCAGCAGTCGTGGGGTAGCTGAGTTCTCCTACGAGCGGTACTTC.

In its sample, this clone was seen a few times. No conserved phenylalanine or tryptophan is present at the end of the CDR3, so a read error is the likely explanation. As DNA, the CDR3 is TGTGCCTGCAGCTCAACTAGCGGGAGTAATGAGCAGTTCCTC. Amino acids: CACSSTSGSNEQFL. This rearrangement joins TRBV7-3 to TRBJ2-1; 11 bases map to TRBD2. Germline-derived CDR1 and CDR2 are SGHTA and FQGTGA. The CDR3 loop spans 14 amino acids.

This clone showed up many times. Distinct nucleotide sequences in the sample also encode this CDR3. This chain links TRBV3-1 with TRBJ2-1, with 7 bases lining up with TRBD2. CDR3 length: 13 residues. V trimming: 3 bases; J trimming: 11 bases; junction bases outside the gene matches: 7. In germline, CDR1 is LGHDT, CDR2 YNNKEL (reference sequence). This CDR3 reads CASSQSGGGKQFF. The DNA for the CDR3 is TGTGCCAGCAGCCAGTCGGGGGGTGGAAAGCAGTTCTTC.

The chain recombines TRBV5-1 with TRBJ1-4, with unresolved D. Germline V CDR1 and CDR2: SGHRS, YFSETQ. The CDR3 is made up of 15 amino acids. The V end was cut by 4 bases, the J end by 5 bases, with 15 bases between. CDR3 sequence reads: CASSLKSSDNEKLFF. For the CDR3, the DNA is TGCGCCAGCAGCCTCAAGTCTTCGGACAATGAAAAACTGTTTTTT.

This chain connects TRBV9 to TRBJ1-2, with D possibly matching TRBD1 (6 bases). The V gene's germline CDR1 is SGDLS and CDR2 YYNGEE. The V and J ends lost 0 bases and 8 bases respectively, with 17 bases between them. The CDR3 has 15 residues. CDR3 residues: CASSVDPHRVGGYTF. The CDR3 nucleotides are TGTGCCAGCAGCGTAGACCCCCACAGGGTTGGAGGCTACACCTTC.

This clone appeared many times. The CDR3 spells CASSPPDGDNQPQHF. The CDR3 DNA reads TGTGCCAGCTCACCACCCGACGGAGATAATCAGCCCCAGCATTTT. The V call is TRBV18, the J call TRBJ1-5; unclear D gene. The CDR3 is made up of 15 amino acids. The V gene lost 0 bases and the J gene lost 4 bases, with 10 bases spanning the gap. Germline V gene data show CDR1 as KGHSH and CDR2 as LQKENI.

This clone showed up many times. V usage is TRBV20-1 and J usage is TRBJ2-1; 11 positions agree with TRBD2. V shed 1 base, J shed 2 bases, and the junction held 4 bases outside the gene matches. CDR3 size: 16 residues. Germline CDR1 reads DFQATT; CDR2 reads SNEGSKA (reference sequence). Here the CDR3 reads CSARVSSGRTYNEQFF. As DNA, the CDR3 is TGCAGTGCTAGAGTCTCTAGCGGGAGGACCTACAATGAGCAGTTCTTC.